These 21 T cell receptor beta chains originate from one sample sequenced in a study of T cells expressing NK-cell markers (TCRdb year 2020). The library was generated by 5' RACE. The run used an Illumina HiSeq 2000. TCRdb reprocessed the reads; each CDR3 protein sequence makes one entry, and DNA is unavailable. The table kept for this sample lists about 30,000 distinct CDR3 sequences. Over 45% of the sample goes to the ten largest clones. Sequencing was performed on blood T cells: a sorted CD56 or NKG2C T cell subset, CD4+ or CD8+ T cells, or bulk PBMC T cells (not recorded which). All receptors derive from a woman aged 18 to 69 in good health.

The rearrangement links TRBV5-1 to TRBJ1-5; checking the TCRdb D call of TRBD1 is not possible without DNA. The CDR3 is 15 amino acids. Germline lookup yields CDR1 SGHRS and CDR2 YFSETQ. The CDR3 reads CASSLVGAGNQPQHF.

This CDR3 reads CASSFMTSGYEQYF. This chain links TRBV6-5 with TRBJ2-7; TCRdb picks TRBD2, but there is no DNA to check that call. CDR3 length: 14 residues. The germline CDR1 and CDR2 sequences are MNHEY and SVGAGI.

The chain couples TRBV5-1 to TRBJ2-2; without DNA, the TCRdb call of TRBD1 cannot be checked. Germline V gene sequence: CDR1 SGHRS, CDR2 YFSETQ. This CDR3 has 14 amino acids. The CDR3 spells CASSAGDSTGELFF.

This chain uses TRBV15 with TRBJ1-5. Germline assignment: CDR1 LNHNV and CDR2 YYDKDF (reference sequence). This CDR3 contains 14 residues. This chain's CDR3 is CATSRADSNQPQHF.

J is TRBJ1-2 and V is TRBV6-5. Germline V gene lookup returns CDR1 MNHEY and CDR2 SVGAGI. The CDR3 contains 14 residues. The chain's CDR3 is CASSYSTGLYGYTF.

The rearrangement uses TRBV29-1 and TRBJ1-2; the TRBD1 assignment by TCRdb is unverifiable without DNA. This CDR3 is built from 19 residues. Germline V gives CDR1 SQVTM, CDR2 ANQGSEA. CDR3: CSVAGPLVTGTQLNYGYTF.

The chain couples TRBV29-1 to TRBJ2-7; the D call of TRBD2 rests on TCRdb alone, since no DNA is present to check it. CDR3 length: 17 amino acids. CDR1 is SQVTM, CDR2 ANQGSEA, per germline. CDR3 residues: CSVESEGRYGSSYEQYF.

The V and J genes are TRBV29-1 and TRBJ2-7; the D gene TCRdb calls, TRBD1, cannot be checked with no DNA. Germline CDR1 reads SQVTM; CDR2 reads ANQGSEA. The CDR3 covers 15 residues. CDR3 protein: CSVEDRQGTTYEQYF.

The rearrangement uses TRBV5-5 and TRBJ1-1. CDR1 and CDR2 from the germline V gene are SGHKS and YYEKEE (reference sequence). CDR3 size: 12 residues. This CDR3 reads CASSLGGIEAFF.

The chain links TRBV27 to TRBJ2-7; there is no DNA to check the TCRdb D call of TRBD1. Germline-derived CDR1 and CDR2 are MNHEY and SMNVEV (reference sequence). The CDR3 length is 15 residues. The CDR3 here is CASSSGQGAFGEQYF.

The chain is built from TRBV7-6 and TRBJ1-4; there is no DNA to check the TCRdb D call of TRBD1. CDR1 SGHVS and CDR2 FNYEAQ come from the germline V gene. This CDR3 contains 14 residues. The CDR3 reads CASRAGTGNEKLFF. The full variable domain, with the rest looked up from reference TRBV7-6 and TRBJ1-4, is GAGVSQSPRYKVTKRGQDVALRCDPISGHVSLYWYRQALGQGPEFLTYFNYEAQQDKSGLPNDRFSAERPEGSISTLTIQRTEQRDSAMYRCASRAGTGNEKLFFGSGTQLSVL.

The V call is TRBV27, the J call TRBJ2-3. The CDR3 runs to 14 residues. CDR1 is MNHEY and CDR2 is SMNVEV in the germline V gene (reference sequence). The CDR3 here is CASSLWGSPDTQYF.

The chain recombines TRBV27 with TRBJ2-1. This CDR3 contains 13 residues. Germline CDR1 MNHEY, CDR2 SMNVEV (reference sequence). The CDR3 spells CASSLDSYNEQFF.

This chain links TRBV20-1 with TRBJ2-7; TCRdb calls TRBD1, which cannot be checked without DNA. Per the germline V gene, CDR1 is DFQATT and CDR2 is SNEGSKA (reference sequence). The CDR3 is 12 amino acids. CDR3 loop: CSARDRAYEQYF.

According to its frequency, this clonotype is medium-sized. This chain uses TRBV6-1 with TRBJ1-1; lacking DNA, the TRBD1 call made by TCRdb goes unchecked. The CDR3 totals 16 residues. Per germline, CDR1 MNHNS and CDR2 SASEGT. The CDR3 reads CASSVPGWATNTEAFF.

The chain links TRBV27 to TRBJ2-1; TCRdb's D gene call, TRBD1, goes unchecked for lack of DNA. Per germline, CDR1 MNHEY and CDR2 SMNVEV (reference sequence). The CDR3 is made up of 16 amino acids. CDR3 region: CASSLFPGVSYNEQFF.

V gene TRBV3-1 combines with J gene TRBJ1-5. In germline, CDR1 is LGHDT, CDR2 YNNKEL (reference sequence). The CDR3 spans 13 residues. The CDR3 loop reads CASSQGSNQPQHF.

The V and J genes are TRBV4-1 and TRBJ1-4; there is no DNA to check the TCRdb D call of TRBD1. CDR1 and CDR2 (germline): MGHRA, YSYEKL. The CDR3 has 15 residues. CDR3: CASSPTPEDNEKLFF.

The gene calls are TRBV5-1 and TRBJ2-3; TCRdb designates TRBD2, a call that cannot be tested without DNA. The CDR3 consists of 15 residues. CDR1 and CDR2 (germline): SGHRS, YFSETQ. The CDR3 loop is CASSLGVAGADTQYF.

The genes are TRBV27 and TRBJ2-1; TCRdb outputs TRBD1, but without DNA this stays unchecked. Germline loops: CDR1 MNHEY, CDR2 SMNVEV (reference sequence). This CDR3 spans 12 amino acids. This chain's CDR3 is CASSSTDNEQFF.

The chain recombines TRBV27 with TRBJ2-1; TCRdb lists TRBD2, though no DNA is available to test this call. CDR1 MNHEY and CDR2 SMNVEV come from the germline V gene (reference sequence). This CDR3 spans 15 amino acids. The chain's CDR3 is CASSFSGGDYNEQFF.